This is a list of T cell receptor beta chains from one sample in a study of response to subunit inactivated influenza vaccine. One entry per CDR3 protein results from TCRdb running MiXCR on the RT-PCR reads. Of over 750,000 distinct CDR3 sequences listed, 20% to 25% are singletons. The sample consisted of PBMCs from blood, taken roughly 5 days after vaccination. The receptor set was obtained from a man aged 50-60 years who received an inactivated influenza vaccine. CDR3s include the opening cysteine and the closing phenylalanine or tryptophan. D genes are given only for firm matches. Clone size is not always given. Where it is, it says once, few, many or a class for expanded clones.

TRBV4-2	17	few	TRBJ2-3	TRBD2	CASSQGTLAGRTDTQYF	TGTGCCAGCAGCCAAGGAACTCTAGCGGGGCGCACAGATACGCAGTATTTT
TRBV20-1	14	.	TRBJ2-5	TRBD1	CSARDATGYETQYF	TGCAGTGCTAGAGATGCGACAGGGTACGAGACCCAGTACTTC
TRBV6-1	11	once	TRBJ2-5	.	CASRTVETQYF	TGTGCCAGCAGGACGGTGGAGACCCAGTACTTC
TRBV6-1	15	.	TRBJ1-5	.	CASSRDGIGNQPQHF	TGTGCCAGCAGCCGTGATGGGATAGGCAATCAGCCCCAGCATTTT
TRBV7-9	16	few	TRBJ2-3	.	CASSLVWGSELNTQYF	TGTGCCAGCAGCTTAGTATGGGGTAGCGAGTTGAATACGCAGTATTTT
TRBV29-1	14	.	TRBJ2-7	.	CSVANGTRKYEQYF	TGCAGCGTTGCAAACGGGACTCGAAAATACGAGCAGTACTTC
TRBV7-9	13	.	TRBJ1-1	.	CASSLNAGKEAFF	TGTGCCAGCAGCTTAAATGCCGGGAAAGAAGCTTTCTTT
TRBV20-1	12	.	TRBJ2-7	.	CSVVLASYEQYF	TGCAGTGTGGTATTGGCCTCCTACGAGCAGTACTTC
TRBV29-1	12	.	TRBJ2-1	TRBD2	CSGRRELGEQFF	TGCAGCGGTAGGCGGGAGCTTGGCGAGCAGTTCTTC
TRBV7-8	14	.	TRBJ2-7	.	CASSPDPSTYEQYF	TGTGCCAGCAGTCCCGATCCTAGCACCTACGAGCAGTACTTC
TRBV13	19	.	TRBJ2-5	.	CASSLSFFRRRGLQETQYF	TGTGCCAGCAGCTTATCCTTCTTTAGACGGAGGGGTCTCCAAGAGACCCAGTACTTC
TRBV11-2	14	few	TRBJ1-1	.	CASSPRRPNTEAFF	TGTGCCAGCAGCCCACGCCGTCCGAACACTGAAGCTTTCTTT
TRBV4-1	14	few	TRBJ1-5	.	CASSQESLAGAQHF	TGCGCCAGCAGCCAAGAATCGTTGGCAGGGGCCCAGCATTTT
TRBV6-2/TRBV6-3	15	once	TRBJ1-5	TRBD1	CASSRDRAEGQPQHF	TGTGCCAGCAGCCGCGACAGGGCCGAGGGGCAGCCCCAGCATTTT
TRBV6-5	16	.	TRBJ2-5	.	CASSYPGTAIQETQYF	TGTGCCAGCAGTTACCCCGGAACAGCAATCCAAGAGACCCAGTACTTC
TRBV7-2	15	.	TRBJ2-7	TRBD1	CASSSPGQKPYEQYF	TGTGCCAGCAGCTCCCCGGGACAGAAACCCTACGAGCAGTACTTC
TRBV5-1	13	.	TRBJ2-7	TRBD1	CASGENRGYEQYF	TGCGCCAGCGGCGAGAACAGGGGATACGAGCAGTACTTC
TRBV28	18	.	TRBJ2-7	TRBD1	CASSLTRGPNRSSYEQYF	TGTGCCAGCAGTTTGACCAGGGGGCCGAACAGGAGCTCCTACGAGCAGTACTTC
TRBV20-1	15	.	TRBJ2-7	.	CSASAVGGGAYEQYF	TGCAGTGCTAGCGCGGTCGGAGGGGGGGCCTACGAGCAGTACTTC
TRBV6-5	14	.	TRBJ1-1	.	CASSYSRSNTEAFF	TGTGCCAGCAGTTACTCACGGTCCAACACTGAAGCTTTCTTT
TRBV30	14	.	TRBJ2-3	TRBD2	CARNRGGPGDTQYF	TGTGCCAGGAACCGCGGGGGACCCGGGGATACGCAGTATTTT
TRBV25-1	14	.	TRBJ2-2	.	CASEAVHGTGELFF	TGTGCCAGCGAGGCAGTTCATGGCACCGGGGAGCTGTTTTTT
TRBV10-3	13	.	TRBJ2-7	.	CAIRRDTAYEQYF	TGTGCCATCAGGCGGGACACTGCCTACGAGCAGTACTTC
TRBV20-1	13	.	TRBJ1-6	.	CSARASGNSPLHF	TGCAGTGCAAGGGCCAGCGGGAATTCACCCCTCCACTTT
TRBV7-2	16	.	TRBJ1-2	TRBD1	CASSFPPGQGNYGYTF	TGTGCCAGCAGCTTTCCTCCAGGACAGGGAAACTATGGCTACACCTTC
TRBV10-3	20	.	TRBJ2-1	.	CAIGSGGIGQTLGSANEQFF	TGTGCCATCGGGAGTGGGGGCATTGGACAGACGTTAGGGTCGGCCAATGAGCAGTTCTTC
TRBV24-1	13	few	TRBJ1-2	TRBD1	CATSEGQNYGYTF	TGTGCCACCAGTGAGGGACAGAACTATGGCTACACCTTC
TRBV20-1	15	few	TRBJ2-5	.	CSAKTRDSNQETQYF	TGCAGTGCTAAGACCCGGGACTCGAACCAAGAGACCCAGTACTTC
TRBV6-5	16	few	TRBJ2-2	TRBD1	CASSHTPGGGTGELFF	TGTGCCAGCAGTCACACGCCAGGGGGCGGGACCGGGGAGCTGTTTTTT
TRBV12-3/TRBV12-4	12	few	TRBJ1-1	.	CASRTPGQEAFF	TGTGCCAGCAGAACGCCGGGACAAGAAGCTTTCTTT
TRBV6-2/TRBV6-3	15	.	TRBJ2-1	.	CASSEKTTLVNEQFF	TGTGCCAGCAGTGAGAAAACCACCCTAGTCAATGAGCAGTTCTTC
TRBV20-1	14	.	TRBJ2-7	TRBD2	CSAHGLAEDYEQYF	TGCAGTGCGCACGGACTAGCGGAAGACTACGAGCAGTACTTC
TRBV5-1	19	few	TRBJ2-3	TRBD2	CASSLASGSGASWADTQYF	TGCGCCAGCAGCTTGGCCAGCGGAAGCGGGGCATCATGGGCAGATACGCAGTATTTT
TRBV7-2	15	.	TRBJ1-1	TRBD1	CASSLGTWTGGMAFF	TGTGCCAGCAGCTTAGGTACCTGGACAGGGGGAATGGCTTTCTTT
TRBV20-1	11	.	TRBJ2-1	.	CSASKYNEQFF	TGCAGTGCTAGCAAGTACAATGAGCAGTTCTTC
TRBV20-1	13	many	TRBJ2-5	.	CSARSRGRETQYF	TGCAGTGCTAGAAGCAGGGGACGTGAGACCCAGTACTTC
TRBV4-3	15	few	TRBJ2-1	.	CASSQGLEDWGEQFF	TGCGCCAGCAGCCAGGGACTGGAGGACTGGGGTGAGCAGTTCTTC
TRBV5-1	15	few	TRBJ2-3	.	CASSLGPLGTDTQYF	TGCGCCAGCAGCTTGGGCCCCCTAGGCACAGATACGCAGTATTTT
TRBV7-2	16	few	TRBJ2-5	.	CASSLADASSYETQYF	TGTGCCAGCAGCTTAGCGGACGCTAGTTCTTACGAGACCCAGTACTTC
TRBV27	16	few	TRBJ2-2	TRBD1	CASSPWTGGNTGELFF	TGTGCCAGCAGTCCCTGGACAGGGGGCAACACCGGGGAGCTGTTTTTT
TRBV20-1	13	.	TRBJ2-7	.	CSARSPGRTEQYF	TGCAGTGCTAGATCGCCGGGCCGCACTGAGCAGTACTTC
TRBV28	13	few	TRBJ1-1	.	CASSIGGSPEAFF	TGTGCCAGCAGTATCGGGGGCTCCCCTGAAGCTTTCTTT
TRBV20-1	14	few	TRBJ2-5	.	CSARDTGWEETQYF	TGCAGTGCTAGAGATACAGGGTGGGAAGAGACCCAGTACTTC